This entry lists 32 T cell receptor beta chains sequenced from one sample in a study of technical replicates of blood from a few donors. Generated by immunoSEQ multiplex PCR, the TCRdb table keeps only in-frame clones and is missing some. The sample shows 65,000 to 90,000 clones, about 90% of them seen only once. The sequenced sample was T cells isolated from PBMCs. The receptors derive from a human donor in good health.

This clone appeared once. The rearrangement joins TRBV14 to TRBJ2-1; D is undetermined. Trimming pared 4 bases from V and 6 bases from J, leaving 13 bases between. Looked up from germline, CDR1 is SGHDN and CDR2 is FVKESK. The CDR3 loop spans 14 amino acids. CDR3 nucleotide sequence: TGTGCCAGCAGCCCATTACTATACTCCAATGAGCAGTTCTTC. Protein: CASSPLLYSNEQFF.

The chain couples TRBV28 to TRBJ2-5; weak D call: TRBD2 (6 bases). The CDR3 runs 16 residues. Germline V CDR1 and CDR2: MDHEN, SYDVKM. The germline V and J ends were trimmed by 3 bases and 5 bases, with 19 bases remaining between them. The CDR3 region is CASSFHYRERLETQYF. The DNA of the CDR3 is TGTGCCAGCAGTTTTCATTATCGGGAGCGGTTGGAGACCCAGTACTTC.

The chain combines TRBV7-2 with TRBJ2-3; 9 bases line up with TRBD1. The CDR3 sequence is 14 residues long. V trimming: 5 bases; J trimming: 4 bases; junction bases outside the gene matches: 4. Germline assignment: CDR1 SGHTA and CDR2 FQGNSA. In DNA form, the CDR3 reads TGTGCCAGCAGCCTGGGACAGGGTGCAGATACGCAGTATTTT. This gives the protein CASSLGQGADTQYF.

This clone was recorded once. The chain links TRBV19 to TRBJ2-1, with D perhaps matching TRBD2 (6 bases). V lost 8 bases to trimming and J lost 1 base, with 12 bases between them. This CDR3 is 14 amino acids long. The germline V gene encodes CDR1 LNHDA and CDR2 SQIVND (reference sequence). CDR3 in DNA: TGTGCCAGTTCGGAGGGAGCATCCTACAATGAGCAGTTCTTC. It yields the protein CASSEGASYNEQFF.

The CDR3 loop reads CASSFGPGIEETQYF. The CDR3 DNA sequence: TGTGCCAGCAGCTTTGGTCCAGGGATAGAGGAGACCCAGTACTTC. V and J are TRBV7-9 and TRBJ2-5; weak D call: TRBD1 (5 bases). V was pared by 3 bases and J by 5 bases, with 16 bases between. Germline V gene lookup returns CDR1 SEHNR and CDR2 FQNEAQ (reference sequence). The CDR3 extends over 15 amino acids. The full variable domain, completed using reference TRBV7-9 and TRBJ2-5, is DTGVSQNPRHKITKRGQNVTFRCDPISEHNRLYWYRQTLGQGPEFLTYFQNEAQLEKSRLLSDRFSAERPKGSFSTLEIQRTEQGDSAMYLCASSFGPGIEETQYFGPGTRLLVL.

This clone occurred once. The V gene is TRBV5-8, the J gene TRBJ1-6; TRBD1 agrees at 10 bases. CDR1 SGHTS and CDR2 YDEGEE come from the germline V gene. This CDR3 region has 16 residues. The trim removed 3 bases at V and 8 bases at J, leaving 8 bases unmatched. For the CDR3, the DNA is TGTGCCAGCAGCTGGGGGACCGGGACAGGGGATTCACCCCTCCACTTT. Residues: CASSWGTGTGDSPLHF.

This chain joins TRBV30 and TRBJ2-4; 15 positions match TRBD2. V shed 1 base, J shed 7 bases, and the junction held 8 bases outside the gene matches. Per germline, CDR1 GTSNPN and CDR2 SVGIG (reference sequence). The CDR3 covers 17 residues. In DNA form, the CDR3 reads TGTGCCTGGAGTGCAAGGACTAGCGGGGGGGCGGGTAACATTCAGTACTTC. This gives the protein CAWSARTSGGAGNIQYF.

The chain links TRBV4-2 to TRBJ1-4; tentative D call: TRBD1 (6 bases). Germline values: CDR1 LGHNA, CDR2 YNFKEQ. The CDR3 has 15 amino acids. V lost 1 base to trimming and J lost 6 bases, with 12 bases between them. In DNA form, the CDR3 reads TGTGCCAGCAGCCAAGCGGGGGGCTTGTATGAAAAACTGTTTTTT. It yields the protein CASSQAGGLYEKLFF.

The V call is TRBV27, the J call TRBJ1-5; D possibly corresponds to TRBD1 (5 bases). V gave up 5 bases and J gave up 7 bases, with 24 bases separating them. The germline V gene has CDR1 MNHEY and CDR2 SMNVEV (reference sequence). This CDR3 region has 17 residues. Written as DNA, the CDR3 is TGTGCCAGCAGTCCTGCTGGGGGGGTAAGGGCGGGCCAGCCCCAGCATTTT. The encoded protein is CASSPAGGVRAGQPQHF.

J is TRBJ2-1 and V is TRBV10-1; 10 nucleotides match TRBD1. In germline, CDR1 is WNHNN, CDR2 SYGVQD (reference sequence). The J segment lost 6 bases and the V segment lost 6 bases, leaving 8 bases of the junction unmatched. The CDR3 spans 15 residues. CDR3 residues: CASSALGTGANEQFF. The CDR3 DNA is TGCGCCAGCAGCGCATTAGGGACAGGGGCCAATGAGCAGTTCTTC.

This clone was seen just once. The chain uses TRBV2 and TRBJ2-7, with D possibly TRBD1 on 6 matching bases. Per germline, CDR1 SNHLY and CDR2 FYNNEI. The CDR3 has 14 amino acids. Trimming pared 1 base from V and 6 bases from J, leaving 13 bases between. CDR3 amino acids: CASSEERKGVEQYF. As DNA, the CDR3 is TGTGCCAGCAGTGAAGAGCGTAAGGGGGTCGAGCAGTACTTC.

The chain has TRBV19 and TRBJ1-1; D gene unclear. The CDR3 has 12 amino acids. Germline V gene sequence: CDR1 LNHDA, CDR2 SQIVND (reference sequence). V gave up 5 bases and J gave up 7 bases, with 11 bases separating them. The CDR3 DNA is TGTGCCAGTAGTCCCCCGGGAGTTGAAGCTTTCTTT. Translating it yields CASSPPGVEAFF.

This chain joins TRBV5-1 and TRBJ1-1; perhaps TRBD1 as D (5 bases). Trimming left V 2 bases short and J 1 base short, with 9 bases between. The CDR3 has 14 residues. Germline CDR1 and CDR2: SGHRS and YFSETQ. The CDR3 protein is CASSFGGTNTEAFF. Here the CDR3 DNA reads TGCGCCAGCAGCTTCGGAGGGACGAACACTGAAGCTTTCTTT.

The chain is built from TRBV4-2 and TRBJ2-7; D possibly corresponds to TRBD1 (5 bases). The germline CDR1 and CDR2 sequences are LGHNA and YNFKEQ. Trimming left V 4 bases short and J 2 bases short, with 15 bases between. This CDR3 has 15 residues. The CDR3 loop reads CASSRERQTAYEQYF. In DNA, the CDR3 is TGTGCCAGCAGCCGTGAGAGACAGACCGCCTACGAGCAGTACTTC.

This clone was observed once. The V and J genes are TRBV5-4 and TRBJ1-1; D not certain. This CDR3 has 14 residues. The germline CDR1 and CDR2 sequences are SGHNT and YYREEE (reference sequence). V lost 9 bases to trimming and J lost 1 base, with 16 bases between them. The CDR3: CATHLRLTNTEAFF. The CDR3, as DNA: TGTGCCACCCATCTCCGGTTAACGAACACTGAAGCTTTCTTT.

This clone has more than one count but fewer than ten. The chain employs TRBV5-1 and TRBJ1-2; tentative D call: TRBD1 (5 bases). Germline V gene lookup returns CDR1 SGHRS and CDR2 YFSETQ. The CDR3 has 13 amino acids. Trimming took off 0 bases at V and 6 bases at J, with 9 bases between the two ends. The CDR3 loop reads CASSLGQGHGYTF. The DNA for the CDR3 is TGCGCCAGCAGCTTGGGTCAGGGCCATGGCTACACCTTC.

V usage is TRBV6-1 and J usage is TRBJ2-7; TRBD1 matches at 9 bases. Trimming removed 6 bases from V and 5 bases from J; junction bases left unmatched: 8. CDR1 and CDR2 from the germline V gene are MNHNS and SASEGT. The CDR3 loop spans 14 amino acids. CDR3 nucleotide sequence: TGTGCCAGCAGCGCCGGGACAGGGTTTGACGAGCAGTACTTC. Translating gives CASSAGTGFDEQYF.

The rearrangement links TRBV9 to TRBJ2-3, with 8 bases fitting TRBD2. Unmatched junction bases numbered 7, after V lost 0 bases and J lost 4 bases. Germline assignment: CDR1 SGDLS and CDR2 YYNGEE. The CDR3 has 16 residues. The CDR3 protein is CASSVERTGGPDTQYF. The CDR3 DNA sequence: TGTGCCAGCAGCGTAGAGAGGACGGGGGGGCCAGATACGCAGTATTTT.

This clone was counted once. The gene calls are TRBV7-9 and TRBJ2-4, with D possibly TRBD2 on 6 matching bases. The CDR3 spans 16 residues. Germline CDR1 is SEHNR and CDR2 is FQNEAQ (reference sequence). V dropped 1 base and J dropped 0 bases, with 10 bases sitting between them. The CDR3 DNA is TGTGCCAGCAGCTTAGAGGCGGGACTAGCCAAAAACATTCAGTACTTC. It is translated as CASSLEAGLAKNIQYF. Full variable domain (missing parts from reference TRBV7-9 and TRBJ2-4): DTGVSQNPRHKITKRGQNVTFRCDPISEHNRLYWYRQTLGQGPEFLTYFQNEAQLEKSRLLSDRFSAERPKGSFSTLEIQRTEQGDSAMYLCASSLEAGLAKNIQYFGAGTRLSVL.

This chain connects TRBV11-3 to TRBJ2-1; the match to TRBD1 covers 8 bases. This CDR3 is 15 amino acids long. CDR1 is SGHNT, CDR2 YENEEA, per germline. V lost 5 bases to trimming and J lost 7 bases; unmatched junction nucleotides: 10. The CDR3 nucleotides read TGTGCCAGCAGCACCCGGACAGGGAAGGGAAATGAGCAGTTCTTC. Its translation: CASSTRTGKGNEQFF.

This chain connects TRBV7-9 to TRBJ2-1; 7 positions match TRBD2. The CDR3 has 12 residues. J lost 10 bases, V lost 8 bases, and 8 bases had no gene match. Per germline, CDR1 SEHNR and CDR2 FQNEAQ (reference sequence). The chain's CDR3 is CASSLAAREQFF. The DNA for the CDR3 is TGTGCCAGCTCTCTAGCGGCAAGGGAGCAGTTCTTC.

The sample holds one count of this clone. V is TRBV9 and J is TRBJ2-5, with D possibly being TRBD1 (5 bases). There are 17 residues in the CDR3. CDR1 and CDR2 from the germline V gene are SGDLS and YYNGEE. V gave up 0 bases and J gave up 0 bases, with 15 bases separating them. The CDR3 region has the DNA TGTGCCAGCAGCGTAGACAGGATTAAAGGGTACCAAGAGACCCAGTACTTC. Translation: CASSVDRIKGYQETQYF.

The chain is built from TRBV11-3 and TRBJ2-4, with 7 bases identical to TRBD2. There are 17 residues in the CDR3. The J segment lost 6 bases and the V segment lost 4 bases, leaving 15 bases of the junction unmatched. Germline V gene sequence: CDR1 SGHNT, CDR2 YENEEA. CDR3: CASSSTWGGPEGNIQYF. The CDR3 DNA is TGTGCCAGCAGCTCAACCTGGGGGGGACCCGAGGGAAACATTCAGTACTTC. The full variable domain, rest sourced from reference TRBV11-3 and TRBJ2-4, is EAGVVQSPRYKIIEKKQPVAFWCNPISGHNTLYWYLQNLGQGPELLIRYENEEAVDDSQLPKDRFSAERLKGVDSTLKIQPAELGDSAVYLCASSSTWGGPEGNIQYFGAGTRLSVL.

The V and J genes are TRBV4-1 and TRBJ2-5; TRBD2 is a possible D gene (6 bases). V gave up 1 base and J gave up 9 bases, with 15 bases separating them. Germline CDR1 is MGHRA and CDR2 is YSYEKL. The CDR3 runs to 14 residues. The CDR3 loop is CASSQAVTSLPQYF. In nucleotides, the CDR3 is TGCGCCAGCAGCCAAGCAGTCACTAGCCTTCCCCAGTACTTC.

This clone was picked up one time. This chain links TRBV27 with TRBJ2-2; 7 bases are a match to TRBD2. The CDR3 has 14 amino acids. Germline assignment: CDR1 MNHEY and CDR2 SMNVEV (reference sequence). V shed 8 bases and J 5 bases; nucleotides not matched to a gene: 8. CDR3 nucleotides: TGTGCCAGCTCGCAGCGGGGCGGAACCGGGGAGCTGTTTTTT. It yields the protein CASSQRGGTGELFF.

The J gene is TRBJ2-7, the V gene TRBV4-1; 9 nucleotides match TRBD1. The CDR3 has 17 residues. Germline values: CDR1 MGHRA, CDR2 YSYEKL. Trimming took 0 bases from V and 1 from J; bases not matched to a gene: 7. The DNA for the CDR3 is TGCGCCAGCAGCCAAGAAAGGACCGGACAGGGGTCCTACGAGCAGTACTTC. Translated: CASSQERTGQGSYEQYF.

Only a few counts were recorded for this clone. This chain joins TRBV5-1 and TRBJ1-2; TRBD1 matches 7 bases. V was clipped by 0 bases and J by 10 bases; unmatched bases: 12. Germline assignment: CDR1 SGHRS and CDR2 YFSETQ. The CDR3 extends over 15 amino acids. CDR3: CASSLGGTGQLIYTF. CDR3 coding DNA: TGCGCCAGCAGCTTGGGAGGCACGGGACAGCTAATCTACACCTTC. Using reference TRBV5-1 and TRBJ1-2 for the parts outside the CDR3, the full variable domain is KAGVTQTPRYLIKTRGQQVTLSCSPISGHRSVSWYQQTPGQGLQFLFEYFSETQRNKGNFPGRFSGRQFSNSRSEMNVSTLELGDSALYLCASSLGGTGQLIYTFGSGTRLTVV.

The chain links TRBV5-1 to TRBJ2-3; 11 bases agree with TRBD2. CDR3 length: 16 amino acids. Germline CDR1 is SGHRS and CDR2 is YFSETQ. V lost 0 bases to trimming and J lost 3 bases; unmatched junction nucleotides: 3. The CDR3 DNA follows: TGCGCCAGCAGCTTGGTGTCTAGCGGGGGGACAGATACGCAGTATTTT. Translation: CASSLVSSGGTDTQYF.

The chain uses TRBV6-6 and TRBJ2-1, with 9 bases that match TRBD2. There are 16 residues in the CDR3. CDR1 and CDR2 (germline): MNHNY, SVGAGI (reference sequence). Trimming removed 4 bases from V and 7 bases from J; junction bases left unmatched: 11. CDR3 residues: CASSSPLAGVRNEQFF. In DNA, the CDR3 is TGTGCCAGCAGTTCCCCATTAGCGGGAGTAAGGAATGAGCAGTTCTTC.

This chain links TRBV7-9 with TRBJ2-7; 12 bases are shared with TRBD2. V trimming: 7 bases; J trimming: 7 bases; junction bases outside the gene matches: 11. The CDR3 is 15 amino acids. Germline CDR1 is SEHNR and CDR2 is FQNEAQ (reference sequence). The CDR3 nucleotides are TGTGCCAGCACCAAGGGACTAGCGGGTCCTACGGAGCAGTACTTC. Encoded protein: CASTKGLAGPTEQYF.

This chain links TRBV4-1 with TRBJ2-2, with 11 bases aligning to TRBD2. Unmatched junction bases numbered 7, after V lost 0 bases and J lost 1 base. There are 19 residues in the CDR3. Germline assignment: CDR1 MGHRA and CDR2 YSYEKL. This CDR3 is CASSQEGSGLAGNTGELFF. The CDR3 region has the DNA TGCGCCAGCAGCCAAGAAGGGTCAGGACTAGCGGGGAACACCGGGGAGCTGTTTTTT.

The V call is TRBV5-4, the J call TRBJ1-1, with TRBD1 identical over 7 bases. J lost 4 bases, V lost 4 bases, and 7 bases had no gene match. Germline assignment: CDR1 SGHNT and CDR2 YYREEE (reference sequence). This CDR3 spans 14 amino acids. CDR3: CASSPDRVVTEAFF. DNA of the CDR3: TGTGCCAGCAGCCCTGACAGGGTGGTCACTGAAGCTTTCTTT.